What follows are 5 T cell receptor beta chains derived from one specimen sequenced in a study of CD8+CD57+ T cells in acquired aplastic anemia. The study profiled TCR beta VDJ and CDR3 using genomic DNA as template. TCRdb analysed the reads with MiXCR anew, one entry per CDR3 protein. The table records roughly 81,000 distinct CDR3 sequences, approximately 45% of them present only once. Sequenced input: sorted CD4+, CD8+, or CD8+CD57+ T cells (not recorded which) from PBMCs. Receptor source: a human donor in good health, serving as a control.

The chain has TRBV2 and TRBJ1-1; D is unresolved. From germline, CDR1 is SNHLY and CDR2 FYNNEI. Trimming left V 7 bases short and J 5 bases short, with 11 bases between. The CDR3 spans 12 residues. DNA for the CDR3: TGTGCCAGCAAATCCCTGGGGACTGAAGCTTTCTTT. Translated: CASKSLGTEAFF.

This clonotype was observed many times. This CDR3 reads CASGMELQDEQFF. CDR3 DNA sequence: TGTGCCAGCGGGATGGAGTTGCAGGATGAGCAGTTCTTC. This rearrangement joins TRBV2 to TRBJ2-1; D not certain. Trimming removed 8 bases from V and 8 bases from J, with 16 bases in between. Germline assignment: CDR1 SNHLY and CDR2 FYNNEI. The CDR3 contains 13 residues. The full variable domain, its missing parts supplied by reference TRBV2 and TRBJ2-1, is EPEVTQTPSHQVTQMGQEVILRCVPISNHLYFYWYRQILGQKVEFLVSFYNNEISEKSEIFDDQFSVERPDGSNFTLKIRSTKLEDSAMYFCASGMELQDEQFFGPGTRLTVL.

This clonotype showed up just once. The chain is built from TRBV4-1 and TRBJ1-2, with TRBD1 identical over 7 bases. Looked up from germline, CDR1 is MGHRA and CDR2 is YSYEKL. This CDR3 has 14 amino acids. Trimming took 1 base from V and 4 from J; bases not matched to a gene: 3. In DNA, the CDR3 is TGCGCCAGCAGCCAAGCTCGGGACAGCTATGGCTACACCTTC. It encodes CASSQARDSYGYTF.

In its sample, this clonotype was seen many times. The V call is TRBV6-1, the J call TRBJ2-7; TRBD1 or TRBD2 may be the D gene (5 bases each). Germline values: CDR1 MNHNS, CDR2 SASEGT. This CDR3 spans 15 amino acids. V gave up 2 bases and J gave up 7 bases, with 18 bases separating them. In nucleotides, the CDR3 is TGTGCCAGCAGTGAAACCGGGACCATCGGCTGGGAGCAGTACTTC. Translating gives CASSETGTIGWEQYF.

This clonotype was seen more than once but under ten times. The chain has TRBV10-3 and TRBJ2-7; possibly TRBD2 for D (5 bases). Looked up from germline, CDR1 is ENHRY and CDR2 is SYGVKD. The CDR3 is 16 amino acids. Trimming shortened V by 5 bases and J by 3 bases, and 20 bases separated the two germline ends. CDR3 sequence reads: CAISLSMGFGDYEQYF. CDR3 nucleotide sequence: TGTGCCATCAGTTTATCGATGGGCTTCGGGGACTACGAGCAGTACTTC.